The clone carrying this T cell receptor beta chain was seen only a few times. Its target is unknown. Different DNA sequences within this sample yield the same CDR3. V gave up 1 base and J gave up 1 base, with 4 bases separating them. The CDR3 is 13 residues long. Germline lookup yields CDR1 KGHSH and CDR2 LQKENI. Treatment denoted: oral pan-JAK inhibitor, 5-10 mg twice daily. Lesional scalp punch biopsies and peripheral blood came from alopecia areata patients. PBMCs were stained for CD3, CD4 and CD8, and CD4+ and CD8+ T cells were sorted. RNA was isolated and reverse transcribed to cDNA, the sequencing template. Assay used: immunoSEQ multiplex PCR; TCRdb lists only in-frame clones, some missing. The repertoire has some 190,000 clones, 60% to 70% of them found once; the top ten carry 0.65% to 0.7%. This entry belongs to a study of CD8+ T cells in alopecia areata. Study-level results: Numerous expanded lesional clones remained in scalp and blood during tofacitinib. Researchers report lesional scalp, most notably alopecia totalis/universalis, outstripped normal scalp in clonality.

The sequence derives from a human donor with alopecia areata. The starting material was CD4+ T cells sorted from blood, obtained at week 4, from a patient treated with tofacitinib. V and J are TRBV18 and TRBJ1-1; no clear D gene. Written as DNA, the CDR3 is TGTGCCAGCTCACCACAGGGGAACACTGAAGCTTTCTTT. Translated: CASSPQGNTEAFF.